The 8 T cell receptor beta chains presented below share a single source sample, sequenced in a study of T cells after yellow fever vaccination. TCRdb re-derived calls from the 5' RACE reads in MiXCR, one entry per CDR3 protein. The sample consists of 250,000 to 400,000 distinct CDR3 sequences, 4.1% of them appearing once. This sample comprised PBMCs, obtained 5 days after the yellow fever booster vaccination. Receptors were obtained from a man aged 18 to 29 who received the YFV17D yellow fever vaccine.

This clonotype was seen ten or more times. The V gene is TRBV7-6, the J gene TRBJ2-6; 8 bases match TRBD1. CDR3 length equals 18 residues. V lost 5 bases to trimming and J lost 0 bases; unmatched junction nucleotides: 9. Germline V gives CDR1 SGHVS, CDR2 FNYEAQ. The CDR3 reads CASSKGTGFVSGANVLTF. The CDR3 DNA sequence: TGTGCCAGCAGCAAAGGGACAGGTTTTGTCTCTGGGGCCAACGTCCTGACTTTC. Full variable domain (outside the CDR3, taken from reference TRBV7-6 and TRBJ2-6): GAGVSQSPRYKVTKRGQDVALRCDPISGHVSLYWYRQALGQGPEFLTYFNYEAQQDKSGLPNDRFSAERPEGSISTLTIQRTEQRDSAMYRCASSKGTGFVSGANVLTFGAGSRLTVL.

V gene TRBV12-3 or TRBV12-4 combines with J gene TRBJ1-3; D call uncertain. The CDR3 loop spans 15 amino acids. Trimming removed 6 bases at V and 4 bases at J, with 16 bases between. CDR3: CASSTPGSRGNTIYF. DNA for the CDR3: TGTGCCAGCAGCACTCCGGGATCCAGGGGAAACACCATATATTTT.

In this sample, this clonotype turned up many times. The chain is built from TRBV7-2 and TRBJ1-2; D gene unclear. The V gene lost 5 bases and the J gene lost 4 bases, with 17 bases spanning the gap. Germline CDR1 is SGHTA and CDR2 is FQGNSA. The CDR3 extends over 15 amino acids. The CDR3 sequence is CASSTAPQPIYGYTF. The CDR3 DNA reads TGTGCCAGCAGCACGGCCCCTCAACCTATCTATGGCTACACCTTC. The variable domain in full, with the rest retrieved from reference TRBV7-2 and TRBJ1-2, is GAGVSQSPSNKVTEKGKDVELRCDPISGHTALYWYRQSLGQGLEFLIYFQGNSAPDKSGLPSDRFSAERTGGSVSTLTIQRTQQEDSAVYLCASSTAPQPIYGYTFGSGTRLTVV.

This clonotype has a handful of counts. The CDR3 here is CASSQDIARATEAFF. The DNA for the CDR3 is TGCGCCAGCAGCCAAGATATAGCCAGGGCTACTGAAGCTTTCTTT. This chain connects TRBV4-1 to TRBJ1-1, with D possibly being TRBD1 (5 bases). CDR3 length: 15 residues. Looked up from germline, CDR1 is MGHRA and CDR2 is YSYEKL. Trimming pared 0 bases from V and 5 bases from J, leaving 13 bases between.

This clonotype was picked up a small number of times. V is TRBV7-2 and J is TRBJ2-2; D is unclear. The germline CDR1 and CDR2 sequences are SGHTA and FQGNSA. The CDR3 loop spans 14 amino acids. The V end was cut by 5 bases, the J end by 7 bases, with 14 bases between. The DNA of the CDR3 is TGTGCCAGCAGCAAAAGCTATTGGGTCGGGGAGCTGTTTTTT. It codes for CASSKSYWVGELFF.

This clonotype has a handful of counts. V usage is TRBV6-5 and J usage is TRBJ1-2, with D perhaps matching TRBD1 (6 bases). The CDR3 is made up of 17 amino acids. V was pared by 2 bases and J by 1 base, with 17 bases between. Germline V lookup: CDR1 MNHEY, CDR2 SVGAGI. The CDR3 DNA reads as TGTGCCAGCAGTTACCGAGGGGGAGCAGCCCTTAACTATGGCTACACCTTC. Protein sequence: CASSYRGGAALNYGYTF.

This clonotype was seen more than once but under ten times. The chain uses TRBV9 and TRBJ1-6, with TRBD1 identical over 9 bases. This CDR3 region has 14 residues. With 3 bases clipped from V and 9 bases from J, the junction kept 4 bases outside the gene matches. The germline V gene encodes CDR1 SGDLS and CDR2 YYNGEE. CDR3 residues: CASSGGTGFSPLHF. The CDR3 bases are TGTGCCAGCAGCGGAGGGACAGGGTTTTCACCCCTCCACTTT.

The chain uses TRBV25-1 and TRBJ1-1; D ambiguous. The CDR3 loop spans 14 amino acids. CDR1 is MGHDK, CDR2 SYGVNS, per germline. V was cut by 1 base and J by 1 base, with 7 bases left in between. CDR3 sequence reads: CASSEFDGNTEAFF. CDR3 nucleotide sequence: TGTGCCAGCAGTGAATTTGACGGGAACACTGAAGCTTTCTTT. Drawing the rest from reference TRBV25-1 and TRBJ1-1, the complete variable domain is EADIYQTPRYLVIGTGKKITLECSQTMGHDKMYWYQQDPGMELHLIHYSYGVNSTEKGDLSSESTVSRIRTEHFPLTLESARPSHTSQYLCASSEFDGNTEAFFGQGTRLTVV.